This TCR beta chain was identified in a study of control samples from healthy donors and cancer patients. TCRdb keeps only in-frame clones here, not all; method: immunoSEQ multiplex PCR. The repertoire holds fewer than 110,000 clones, approximately 90% seen once, with approximately 19% in the top ten. The sample was PBMCs. This receptor was identified in a man in his 60s with lung cancer.

This CDR3 is CASSLGLAGAGELFF. The DNA for the CDR3 is TGTGCCAGCAGCTTGGGACTAGCGGGGGCCGGGGAGCTGTTTTTT. The rearrangement links TRBV3-1 (or the pseudogene TRBV3-2) to TRBJ2-2; 14 bases align to TRBD2. The V and J ends lost 5 bases and 6 bases, in that order; junction bases with no gene match: 2. In germline, CDR1 is LGHDT, CDR2 YNNKEL (reference sequence). This CDR3 contains 15 residues.